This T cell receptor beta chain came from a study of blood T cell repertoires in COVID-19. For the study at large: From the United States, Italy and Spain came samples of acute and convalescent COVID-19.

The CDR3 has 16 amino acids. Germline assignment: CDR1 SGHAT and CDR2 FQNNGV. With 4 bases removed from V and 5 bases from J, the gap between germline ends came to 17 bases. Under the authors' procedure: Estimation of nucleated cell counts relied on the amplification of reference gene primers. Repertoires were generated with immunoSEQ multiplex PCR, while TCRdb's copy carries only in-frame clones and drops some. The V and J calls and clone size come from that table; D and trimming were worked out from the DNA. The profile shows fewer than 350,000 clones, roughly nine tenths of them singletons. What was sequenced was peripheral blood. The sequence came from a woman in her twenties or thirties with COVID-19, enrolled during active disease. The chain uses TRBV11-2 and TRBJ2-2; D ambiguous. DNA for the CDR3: TGTGCCAGCAGCTCCCTGGTTGAGTTTCGGACCGGGGAGCTGTTTTTT. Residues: CASSSLVEFRTGELFF.